This T cell receptor beta chain was recovered during a study of Graves' ophthalmopathy and Graves' hyperthyroidism. The CDR3 covers 14 residues. Per germline, CDR1 MDHEN and CDR2 SYDVKM. Trimming pared 8 bases from V and 1 base from J, leaving 14 bases between. RNA served as the template for amplifying TCR beta CDR3 regions. Investigators did first-round RT-PCR with HTBI primers, then second-round multiplex PCR. TCRdb re-called the multiplex PCR reads through MiXCR, storing one row per CDR3 protein. The table lists fewer than 70,000 distinct CDR3 sequences, roughly 47% of them singletons. This clonotype was detected many times.

Sequences were obtained from peripheral blood. This receptor was taken from an adult woman with Graves' ophthalmopathy. V gene TRBV28 combines with J gene TRBJ1-2, with D hard to call. CDR3 amino acids: CASWGGVVNYGYTF. CDR3 nucleotide sequence: TGTGCCAGCTGGGGAGGAGTAGTTAACTATGGCTACACCTTC.